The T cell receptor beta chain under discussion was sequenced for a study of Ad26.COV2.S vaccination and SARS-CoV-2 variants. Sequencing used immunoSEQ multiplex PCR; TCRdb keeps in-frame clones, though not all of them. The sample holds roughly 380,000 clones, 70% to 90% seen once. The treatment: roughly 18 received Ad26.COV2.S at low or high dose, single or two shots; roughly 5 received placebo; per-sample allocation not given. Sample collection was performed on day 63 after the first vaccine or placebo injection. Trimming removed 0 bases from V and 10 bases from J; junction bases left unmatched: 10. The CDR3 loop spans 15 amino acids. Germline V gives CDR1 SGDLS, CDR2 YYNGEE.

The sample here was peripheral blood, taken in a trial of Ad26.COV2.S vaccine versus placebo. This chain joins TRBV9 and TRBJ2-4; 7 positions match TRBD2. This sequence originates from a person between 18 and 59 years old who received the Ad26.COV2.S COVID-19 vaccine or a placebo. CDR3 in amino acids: CASSVDPSGDAIQYF. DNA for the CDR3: TGTGCCAGCAGCGTAGATCCCAGCGGGGATGCAATTCAGTACTTC.